This T cell receptor beta chain is drawn from a study of lymphopenia after photon versus proton radiotherapy. Profiled with immunoSEQ multiplex PCR; TCRdb holds only in-frame clones, not every one. The profile shows some 70,000 clones, 80% to 90% of them singletons. The CDR3 totals 16 residues. CDR1 is LNHDA and CDR2 is SQIVND in the germline V gene (reference sequence). The trim removed 7 bases at V and 7 bases at J, leaving 11 bases unmatched. Worth noting for this clone: Its antigen is unidentified.

Whole-study findings and limits: Relative stability marked proton patients; photon patients lost diversity and naive cells. Post-nadir TCR diversity decline inversely tracked overall survival among those who died. Authors raise, but do not show, better survival with proton therapy.

The clonotype was recovered from a man older than 75 with esophageal cancer. Here the sequenced sample was peripheral blood, taken from a patient treated with proton-based radiotherapy. This chain uses TRBV19 with TRBJ2-1; 12 bases align to TRBD1. Here the CDR3 reads CASTPGTGGSWNEQFF. The CDR3 DNA reads TGTGCCAGTACTCCGGGGACAGGGGGCTCTTGGAATGAGCAGTTCTTC.